These T cell receptor beta chains were read from a single sample in a study of T-cell memory formation after mild COVID-19. In TCRdb, the 5' RACE reads were re-called with MiXCR into one record per CDR3 protein. The repertoire holds hundreds of thousands of distinct CDR3 sequences, with around an eighth as singletons. Sequencing was carried out using PBMCs or a T cell subset sorted from them (not recorded which). Receptors originate from a man younger than 35 who had mild COVID-19 (a few samples of this study predate the infection). Cell type and time point are not known. Both conserved end residues are part of each CDR3. D genes are given only for firm matches. The size of a clone is reported for some rows only, either as once, few or many, or as a class for expanded clones.

TRBJ1-2 TRBV10-3 many TRBD1 TGTGCCATCAATACCGGGACAGGGGATGGCTACACCTTC CAINTGTGDGYTF
TRBJ1-2 TRBV6-2/TRBV6-3 NA NA TGTGCCAGCAGTTACTCGGGATCCGGGCACTATGGCTACACCTTC CASSYSGSGHYGYTF
TRBJ1-1 TRBV7-3 NA NA TGTGCCAGCAGCCAGGTCAGCCGAGCTGAAGCTTTCTTT CASSQVSRAEAFF
TRBJ2-5 TRBV7-2 many TRBD1 TGTGCCAGCAGCTCCAGGACAGGGACGTACGAGACCCAGTACTTC CASSSRTGTYETQYF
TRBJ1-2 TRBV12-3/TRBV12-4 few NA TGTGCCAGCAGGATGGGACGGACCGATATAAACTATGGCTACACCTTC CASRMGRTDINYGYTF
TRBJ2-1 TRBV10-3 NA TRBD1 TGTGCCATCAGCCTCGGGACAGGGGACTACAATGAGCAGTTCTTC CAISLGTGDYNEQFF
TRBJ2-1 TRBV4-3 NA TRBD1 TGCGCCAGCAGCCGGACAGGTGTTTACAATGAGCAGTTCTTC CASSRTGVYNEQFF
TRBJ1-5 TRBV10-3 NA NA TGTGCCATCAGTGAGACAGGGAGCAATCAGCCCCAGCATTTT CAISETGSNQPQHF
TRBJ2-1 TRBV5-1 few TRBD1 TGCGCCAGCAGCTTGGAGGGACAGGGAGAAAATGAGCAGTTCTTC CASSLEGQGENEQFF
TRBJ2-1 TRBV11-2 few NA TGTGCCAGCAGCTTAGAGGCGGGGATCTTCTACAATGAGCAGTTCTTC CASSLEAGIFYNEQFF
TRBJ2-1 TRBV12-3/TRBV12-4 few NA TGTGCCAGCACCAGGCCTAGCCTAGTGTATGAGCAGTTCTTC CASTRPSLVYEQFF
TRBJ1-4 TRBV20-1 few NA TGCAGTGCTAGACGGTCTGCCCAAGATGAAAAACTGTTTTTT CSARRSAQDEKLFF
TRBJ2-1 TRBV5-1 few TRBD2 TGCGCCAGCAGCTTGGAGCTGCGGGGGGGGAATGAGCAGTTCTTC CASSLELRGGNEQFF
TRBJ2-7 TRBV4-2 many TRBD1 TGTGCCAGCAGCCAAGTGTCGGGACAGGGAGGAACCTACGAGCAGTACTTC CASSQVSGQGGTYEQYF
TRBJ2-3 TRBV4-2 few NA TGTGCCAGCAGCCAGACGACTACCTGGGATACGCAGTATTTT CASSQTTTWDTQYF
TRBJ1-6 TRBV14 NA NA TGTGCCAGCAGCCAAGCTGGGACAAGGGGACAAGGGGATAATTCACCCCTCCACTTT CASSQAGTRGQGDNSPLHF
TRBJ2-7 TRBV5-5 few NA TGTGCCAGCTTCCTGGGACAATTACCCAACTACGAGCAGTACTTC CASFLGQLPNYEQYF
TRBJ2-5 TRBV5-1 NA NA TGCGCCAGCAGCTTGGTGGACGGGCAAGAGACCCAGTACTTC CASSLVDGQETQYF
TRBJ1-2 TRBV7-2 NA TRBD1 TGTGCCAGCAGCTCACAACGAGGACAGGGGATGTATGGCTACACCTTC CASSSQRGQGMYGYTF
TRBJ2-7 TRBV29-1 NA NA TGCAGCGTTGAGAGCTCCCCCCCTCGCGAGCAGTACTTC CSVESSPPREQYF
TRBJ1-6 TRBV29-1 few NA TGCAGCGTTGAAATTCCCCGGGTGAGGAATTCACCCCTCCACTTT CSVEIPRVRNSPLHF
TRBJ2-7 TRBV5-1 many NA TGCGCCAGCAGCTTGGGACGGAGCTCCTACGAGCAGTACTTC CASSLGRSSYEQYF